The sequence of this TCR beta chain was determined in a study of prognosis after radiotherapy for stage I lung cancer. Study at large: Delivery of radiotherapy was by SBRT in 3 to 5 fractions at a biologically effective dose of at least 100 Gy. Study observations and caveats: It was in patients who developed distant metastases that Shannon entropy after stereotactic body radiation therapy was lower. Median unique TCR clones dropped from roughly 9,900 to 7,200 after stereotactic body radiation therapy.

V shed 3 bases, J shed 6 bases, and the junction held 7 bases outside the gene matches. Germline V gives CDR1 SGHRS, CDR2 YFSETQ. CDR3 length: 14 residues. In its sample, this clonotype was seen once. Antigen: not known. Genomic DNA was the source, and TCR beta CDR3 was amplified from it by two-round multiplex PCR. Primers targeting each individual TRBV and TRBJ gene were applied in first-round PCR. From the multiplex PCR reads, TCRdb called clonotypes with MiXCR, one entry per CDR3 protein. The table has 15,000 to 20,000 distinct CDR3 sequences, 50% seen once; the top ten hold around a third. The patient cohort was node-negative on CT and PET/CT, with no prior chemotherapy, radiotherapy or other malignancies.

The clonotype originates from a donor over 45 with non-small cell lung cancer. Sample: PBMCs, taken before or after stereotactic body radiation therapy (not recorded which). The rearrangement joins TRBV5-1 to TRBJ2-7; 9 positions match TRBD1. CDR3 sequence: CASSSDRGRREQYF. The CDR3 region has the DNA TGCGCCAGCAGCTCGGACAGGGGTCGTCGCGAGCAGTACTTC.